The 31 T cell receptor beta chains below were found in one sample sequenced in a study of cytotoxic CD8 clonotypes in ibrutinib-treated CLL. Measured with immunoSEQ multiplex PCR; TCRdb has only the in-frame clones, and not every one. Of more than 9,500 clones listed, about 62% are singletons. This specimen consisted of PBMCs, obtained before ibrutinib treatment. These TCRs come from a human donor with chronic lymphocytic leukemia.

This chain connects TRBV18 to TRBJ2-2; the D gene is possibly TRBD1 (5 bases). Trimming stripped 6 bases from V and 6 bases from J, with 8 bases between. Germline V gene data show CDR1 as KGHSH and CDR2 as LQKENI. The CDR3 has 12 residues. The CDR3 sequence is CASSLRAGELFF. In nucleotides, the CDR3 is TGTGCCAGCTCCCTCAGGGCCGGGGAGCTGTTTTTT.

The V call is TRBV28, the J call TRBJ1-2; D call uncertain. CDR3 size: 15 residues. V was pared by 2 bases and J by 8 bases, with 18 bases between. The germline V gene has CDR1 MDHEN and CDR2 SYDVKM. The CDR3 region is CASSLVQDSFGGYTF. The CDR3 DNA sequence: TGTGCCAGCAGTTTAGTGCAGGATTCCTTCGGAGGCTACACCTTC.

The chain combines TRBV27 with TRBJ2-2; no clear D gene. Germline V gene data show CDR1 as MNHEY and CDR2 as SMNVEV (reference sequence). Trimming removed 6 bases at V and 2 bases at J, with 7 bases between. The CDR3 loop spans 13 amino acids. The CDR3 nucleotides are TGTGCCAGCAGCCCCTATAACACCGGGGAGCTGTTTTTT. It specifies CASSPYNTGELFF.

The chain couples TRBV5-1 to TRBJ1-2; D uncertain. Trimming shortened V by 0 bases and J by 2 bases, and 14 bases separated the two germline ends. This CDR3 contains 16 residues. CDR1 and CDR2 (germline): SGHRS, YFSETQ. CDR3 region: CASSLDGQVANYGYTF. CDR3 coding DNA: TGCGCCAGCAGCTTGGATGGGCAGGTCGCAAACTATGGCTACACCTTC.

The chain employs TRBV5-1 and TRBJ1-1; 9 bases line up with TRBD1. CDR1 and CDR2 (germline): SGHRS, YFSETQ. The length of the CDR3 is 16 residues. V was clipped by 0 bases and J by 5 bases; unmatched bases: 8. The CDR3 nucleotides read TGCGCCAGCAGCTTGGCCAGGGACAGGGCAGGGACTGAAGCTTTCTTT. It translates to CASSLARDRAGTEAFF.

To note about this clone: A read error may account for a junction end that differs from germline. The chain recombines TRBV30 with TRBJ1-5, with D maybe TRBD1 (5 bases). The CDR3 has 12 amino acids. CDR1 is GTSNPN, CDR2 SVGIG, per germline (reference sequence). The DNA for the CDR3 is TGTGCATGGATGGGGGATGGTCAGCCCCAGCATTTT. The encoded protein is CAWMGDGQPQHF.

V gene TRBV28 combines with J gene TRBJ1-2; possibly TRBD1 for D (5 bases). Trimming stripped 0 bases from V and 8 bases from J, with 13 bases between. CDR1 and CDR2 from the germline V gene are MDHEN and SYDVKM. The CDR3 totals 14 residues. This CDR3 reads CASSLWSRGRGYTF. The CDR3 nucleotides are TGTGCCAGCAGTTTATGGTCCCGGGGGAGAGGCTACACCTTC.

This clone has more than one count but fewer than ten. V usage is TRBV19 and J usage is TRBJ1-2; D perhaps matches TRBD1 (5 bases). The V and J ends lost 8 bases and 2 bases respectively, with 15 bases between them. This CDR3 has 14 amino acids. CDR1 LNHDA and CDR2 SQIVND come from the germline V gene (reference sequence). CDR3 sequence: CASHEWGENYGYTF. In DNA form, the CDR3 reads TGTGCCAGTCACGAGTGGGGGGAGAACTATGGCTACACCTTC. Supplemented by reference TRBV19 and TRBJ1-2, the full variable domain reads DGGITQSPKYLFRKEGQNVTLSCEQNLNHDAMYWYRQDPGQGLRLIYYSQIVNDFQKGDIAEGYSVSREKKESFPLTVTSAQKNPTAFYLCASHEWGENYGYTFGSGTRLTVV.

The chain carries TRBV11-2 and TRBJ2-7; D is uncertain. The CDR3 runs 15 residues. The V end lost 2 bases, the J end lost 0 bases, and 11 bases lay between the germline ends. Germline assignment: CDR1 SGHAT and CDR2 FQNNGV. The CDR3 nucleotides are TGTGCCAGCAGCTTATTTACCGGTTACTCCTACGAGCAGTACTTC. This encodes CASSLFTGYSYEQYF.

The chain joins TRBV7-9 to TRBJ2-1; 7 bases are a match to TRBD1. CDR3 length equals 15 residues. The germline V gene encodes CDR1 SEHNR and CDR2 FQNEAQ (reference sequence). V lost 5 bases, J lost 8 bases, and 12 bases stayed unmatched. CDR3 bases: TGTGCCAGCAGCCCTCGGCGACAGGGTGGCGATGAGCAGTTCTTC. This encodes CASSPRRQGGDEQFF.

This chain joins TRBV7-8 and TRBJ1-2, with 11 bases lining up with TRBD1. The CDR3 runs 15 residues. The junction had 4 bases not matched to a gene; V was cut back by 0 bases and J by 7 bases. The germline gives CDR1 SGHVS, CDR2 FQNEAQ. CDR3 sequence reads: CASSLAGTGGIGYTF. The CDR3 bases are TGTGCCAGCAGCTTAGCTGGGACAGGGGGAATTGGCTACACCTTC.

The chain couples TRBV19 to TRBJ2-5; D not certain. Germline V gene sequence: CDR1 LNHDA, CDR2 SQIVND (reference sequence). V was pared by 4 bases and J by 4 bases, with 7 bases between. This CDR3 is 12 amino acids long. In nucleotides, the CDR3 is TGTGCCAGTAGTACCAACGGAGAGACCCAGTACTTC. Translating it yields CASSTNGETQYF.

This clone is medium-sized within its sample. This chain links TRBV5-1 with TRBJ2-7; D not certain. The CDR3 is made up of 14 amino acids. Germline assignment: CDR1 SGHRS and CDR2 YFSETQ. The V end was cut by 0 bases, the J end by 1 base, with 8 bases between. The CDR3 region has the DNA TGCGCCAGCAGCTTGGCCGGGCGGTCCTACGAGCAGTACTTC. Its protein product is CASSLAGRSYEQYF.

The gene calls are TRBV4-1 and TRBJ2-5, with a weak D call TRBD2 (6 bases). V lost 0 bases and J lost 1, with 21 bases in between. This CDR3 spans 19 amino acids. CDR1 and CDR2 from the germline V gene are MGHRA and YSYEKL. This CDR3 is CASSQDGSRSAGSQETQYF. DNA of the CDR3: TGCGCCAGCAGCCAAGATGGGTCACGTTCGGCGGGGAGCCAAGAGACCCAGTACTTC.

This clone was counted once. The chain joins TRBV5-4 to TRBJ1-2; no reliable D call. Germline loops: CDR1 SGHNT, CDR2 YYREEE (reference sequence). CDR3 length: 14 residues. Deletions cut 1 base from V and 8 bases from J, with 15 bases between. The CDR3, as DNA: TGTGCCAGCAGCTTGTGGTCAGTGTCTATGGGCTACACCTTC. Its translation is CASSLWSVSMGYTF.

The V and J genes are TRBV5-1 and TRBJ2-5; D tentatively fits TRBD1 or TRBD2 (5 bases each). Germline CDR1 SGHRS, CDR2 YFSETQ. The CDR3 sequence is 14 residues long. Trimming left V 2 bases short and J 3 bases short, with 11 bases between. The CDR3 DNA reads TGCGCCAGCAGCTTACGTCAGGGAGAAGAGACCCAGTACTTC. Translating gives CASSLRQGEETQYF.

This clone has just a few counts. This chain connects TRBV7-2 to TRBJ2-7; 8 bases line up with TRBD1. Trimming at V came to 5 bases and at J to 3 bases, leaving 3 bases not matched to a gene. CDR3 length equals 13 residues. CDR1 SGHTA and CDR2 FQGNSA come from the germline V gene. The CDR3 DNA reads as TGTGCCAGCAGCAGGGACAGGTTCTACGAGCAGTACTTC. Translation gives CASSRDRFYEQYF.

V and J are TRBV2 and TRBJ2-3, with D hard to call. The CDR3 loop spans 14 amino acids. Trimming shortened V by 4 bases and J by 1 base, and 9 bases separated the two germline ends. The germline V gene has CDR1 SNHLY and CDR2 FYNNEI. CDR3 amino acids: CASSGSGRTDTQYF. The CDR3 DNA is TGTGCCAGCAGTGGATCCGGCCGCACAGATACGCAGTATTTT.

J is TRBJ1-1 and V is TRBV7-3; tentatively, D is TRBD1 (5 bases). This CDR3 has 14 amino acids. Trimming took off 2 bases at V and 1 base at J, with 8 bases between the two ends. The V gene's germline CDR1 is SGHTA and CDR2 FQGTGA. The CDR3 coding sequence is TGTGCCAGCAGCTTAGTCAGGGCGAACACTGAAGCTTTCTTT. Translated: CASSLVRANTEAFF.

J is TRBJ1-4 and V is TRBV5-1; D gene uncertain. V was pared by 4 bases and J by 3 bases, with 13 bases between. CDR3 size: 15 residues. Looked up from germline, CDR1 is SGHRS and CDR2 is YFSETQ. CDR3 in amino acids: CASSLEGRANEKLFF. CDR3 nucleotide sequence: TGCGCCAGCAGCCTGGAGGGTCGAGCTAATGAAAAACTGTTTTTT.

This clone was detected a few times. The rearrangement uses TRBV28 and TRBJ1-3, with 7 bases aligning to TRBD1. This CDR3 region has 14 residues. Germline V CDR1 and CDR2: MDHEN, SYDVKM. V lost 6 bases to trimming and J lost 4 bases; unmatched junction nucleotides: 6. DNA for the CDR3: TGTGCCAGCAGCCTAGGGGGCGTAGGAAACACCATATATTTT. Its protein product is CASSLGGVGNTIYF.

The J gene is TRBJ2-3, the V gene TRBV9; 7 positions agree with TRBD1. V gave up 4 bases and J gave up 12 bases; unmatched junction bases: 11. Germline assignment: CDR1 SGDLS and CDR2 YYNGEE. The CDR3 has 13 residues. The CDR3 reads CASSSGTAGSQYF. CDR3 coding DNA: TGTGCCAGCAGCTCAGGGACAGCCGGAAGCCAGTATTTT.

The chain combines TRBV5-1 with TRBJ1-2, with 8 bases identical to TRBD1. Trimming removed 4 bases from V and 7 bases from J; junction bases left unmatched: 9. Germline CDR1 is SGHRS and CDR2 is YFSETQ. The CDR3 totals 14 residues. CDR3 sequence: CASSLTPDRVGYTF. The CDR3 nucleotides are TGCGCCAGCAGCCTTACCCCGGACAGGGTTGGCTACACCTTC. Supplemented by reference TRBV5-1 and TRBJ1-2, the full variable domain reads KAGVTQTPRYLIKTRGQQVTLSCSPISGHRSVSWYQQTPGQGLQFLFEYFSETQRNKGNFPGRFSGRQFSNSRSEMNVSTLELGDSALYLCASSLTPDRVGYTFGSGTRLTVV.

This clone was detected a few times. The V and J genes are TRBV7-9 and TRBJ2-7, with TRBD1 as a possible D gene (5 bases). The V gene's germline CDR1 is SEHNR and CDR2 FQNEAQ (reference sequence). CDR3 size: 14 residues. Trimming took 5 bases from V and 5 from J, leaving 16 bases between them. The CDR3 sequence: CASSGRAGSNEQYF. In DNA form, the CDR3 reads TGTGCCAGCAGCGGTAGAGCAGGGTCTAACGAGCAGTACTTC.

This clone showed up just a few times. The chain carries TRBV5-1 and TRBJ1-2; unclear D gene. The CDR3 consists of 15 residues. Trimming cost V 3 bases and J 4 bases, with 16 bases left between them. Germline values: CDR1 SGHRS, CDR2 YFSETQ. The DNA for the CDR3 is TGCGCCAGCAGCTCCCATTTAAGTGGGCTCTATGGCTACACCTTC. This translates into CASSSHLSGLYGYTF.

This clone has only one observation. The CDR3 DNA sequence: TGTGCCAGCAGCAATTCGGGGCGGGCGGCCTACGAGCAGTACTTC. The encoded protein is CASSNSGRAAYEQYF. The chain recombines TRBV11-2 with TRBJ2-7; TRBD1 or TRBD2 may be the D gene (5 bases each). This CDR3 comprises 15 residues. Germline-derived CDR1 and CDR2 are SGHAT and FQNNGV. Trimming pared 5 bases from V and 2 bases from J, leaving 16 bases between.

Only a few counts were recorded for this clone. The chain has TRBV27 and TRBJ1-1; no clear D gene. Deletions cut 5 bases from V and 2 bases from J, with 9 bases between. The CDR3 length is 13 residues. Per the germline V gene, CDR1 is MNHEY and CDR2 is SMNVEV (reference sequence). The CDR3 bases are TGTGCCAGCAGTCTGTCACCCAACACTGAAGCTTTCTTT. Protein sequence: CASSLSPNTEAFF.

J is TRBJ2-3 and V is TRBV5-1; 14 bases align to TRBD2. The CDR3 length is 16 residues. J was trimmed by 4 bases and V by 4 bases; bases with no gene match: 5. Germline CDR1 SGHRS, CDR2 YFSETQ. The CDR3 loop is CASSPRLAGGSDTQYF. The CDR3 DNA sequence: TGCGCCAGCAGCCCCAGACTAGCGGGGGGGTCAGATACGCAGTATTTT.

The chain combines TRBV4-1 with TRBJ2-3; D ambiguous. CDR3 length equals 13 residues. The germline gives CDR1 MGHRA, CDR2 YSYEKL. The V gene lost 4 bases and the J gene lost 4 bases, with 9 bases spanning the gap. The CDR3 reads CASSLVLADTQYF. The CDR3 nucleotides read TGCGCCAGCAGCCTGGTTTTGGCAGATACGCAGTATTTT.

The genes are TRBV7-9 and TRBJ2-7, with TRBD1 matching 10 bases. Trimming removed 5 bases from V and 4 bases from J; junction bases left unmatched: 5. Germline V gene sequence: CDR1 SEHNR, CDR2 FQNEAQ (reference sequence). The CDR3 has 14 residues. The CDR3 bases are TGTGCCAGCAGCCCTCCGGGACAGGGGTACGAGCAGTACTTC. Translation: CASSPPGQGYEQYF.

This clone was found a few times. The chain employs TRBV5-6 and TRBJ2-2, with no clear D. The germline V and J ends were trimmed by 2 bases and 4 bases, with 0 bases remaining between them. Germline V CDR1 and CDR2: SGHDT, YYEEEE. The CDR3 has 11 amino acids. CDR3 DNA: TGTGCCAGCAGCTTCACCGGGGAGCTGTTTTTT. As protein: CASSFTGELFF.